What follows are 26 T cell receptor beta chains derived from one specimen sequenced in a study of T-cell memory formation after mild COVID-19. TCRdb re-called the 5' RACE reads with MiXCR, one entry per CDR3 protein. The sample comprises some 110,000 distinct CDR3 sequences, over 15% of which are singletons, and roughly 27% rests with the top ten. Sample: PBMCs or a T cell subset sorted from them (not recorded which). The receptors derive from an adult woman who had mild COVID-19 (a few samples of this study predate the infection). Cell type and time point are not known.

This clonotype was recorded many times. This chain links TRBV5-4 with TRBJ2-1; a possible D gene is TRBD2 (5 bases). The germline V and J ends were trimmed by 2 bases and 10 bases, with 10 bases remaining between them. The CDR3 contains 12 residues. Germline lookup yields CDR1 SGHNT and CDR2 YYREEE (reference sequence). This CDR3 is CASSLGSTEQFF. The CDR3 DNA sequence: TGTGCCAGCAGCTTAGGGAGCACCGAGCAGTTCTTC.

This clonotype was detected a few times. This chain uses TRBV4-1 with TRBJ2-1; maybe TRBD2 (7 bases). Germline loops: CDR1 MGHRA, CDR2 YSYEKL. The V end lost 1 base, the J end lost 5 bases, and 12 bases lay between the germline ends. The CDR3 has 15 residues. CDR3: CASSQGWGGHNEQFF. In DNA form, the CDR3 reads TGCGCCAGCAGCCAAGGATGGGGGGGCCACAATGAGCAGTTCTTC.

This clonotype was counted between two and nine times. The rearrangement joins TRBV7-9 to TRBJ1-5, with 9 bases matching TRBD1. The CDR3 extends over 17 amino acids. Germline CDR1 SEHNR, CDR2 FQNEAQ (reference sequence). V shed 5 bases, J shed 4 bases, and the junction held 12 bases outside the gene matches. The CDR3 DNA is TGTGCCAGCAGCCGTATTCTCGGACAGGGGACGAATCAGCCCCAGCATTTT. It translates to CASSRILGQGTNQPQHF.

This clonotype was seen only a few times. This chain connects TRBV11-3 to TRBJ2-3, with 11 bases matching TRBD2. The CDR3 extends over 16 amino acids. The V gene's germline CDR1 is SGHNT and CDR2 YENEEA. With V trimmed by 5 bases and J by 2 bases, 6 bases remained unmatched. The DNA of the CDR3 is TGTGCCAGCAGCCCACGACTAGCGGGGTACACAGATACGCAGTATTTT. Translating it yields CASSPRLAGYTDTQYF.

The CDR3 DNA follows: TGCAGCGTTGTCGAGTATGGGACAGGGATGGAAGCTTTCTTT. This codes for CSVVEYGTGMEAFF. The chain couples TRBV29-1 to TRBJ1-1; 9 positions match TRBD1. CDR3 size: 14 residues. With V trimmed by 4 bases and J by 8 bases, 11 bases remained unmatched. The germline V gene encodes CDR1 SQVTM and CDR2 ANQGSEA. Full variable domain (outside the CDR3, taken from reference TRBV29-1 and TRBJ1-1): SAVISQKPSRDICQRGTSLTIQCQVDSQVTMMFWYRQQPGQSLTLIATANQGSEATYESGFVIDKFPISRPNLTFSTLTVSNMSPEDSSIYLCSVVEYGTGMEAFFGQGTRLTVV.

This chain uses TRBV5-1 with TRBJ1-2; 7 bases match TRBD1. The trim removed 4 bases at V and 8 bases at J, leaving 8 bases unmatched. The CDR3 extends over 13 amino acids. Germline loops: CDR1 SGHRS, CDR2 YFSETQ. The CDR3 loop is CASSMTGYGGYTF. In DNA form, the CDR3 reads TGCGCCAGCAGCATGACAGGGTATGGCGGCTACACCTTC.

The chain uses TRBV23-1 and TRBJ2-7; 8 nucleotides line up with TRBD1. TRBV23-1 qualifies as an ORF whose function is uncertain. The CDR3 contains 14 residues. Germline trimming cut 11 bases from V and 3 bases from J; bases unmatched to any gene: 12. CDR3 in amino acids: CAGRVAGGNYEQYF. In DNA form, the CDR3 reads TGCGCCGGACGGGTGGCAGGGGGCAACTACGAGCAGTACTTC.

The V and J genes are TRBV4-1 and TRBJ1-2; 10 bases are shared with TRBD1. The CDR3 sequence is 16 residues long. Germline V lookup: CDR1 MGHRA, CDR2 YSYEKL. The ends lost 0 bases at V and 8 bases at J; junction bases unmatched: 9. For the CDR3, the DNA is TGCGCCAGCAGCCAAGATGGGACAGGGGTCCTTAAGGGCTACACCTTC. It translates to CASSQDGTGVLKGYTF.

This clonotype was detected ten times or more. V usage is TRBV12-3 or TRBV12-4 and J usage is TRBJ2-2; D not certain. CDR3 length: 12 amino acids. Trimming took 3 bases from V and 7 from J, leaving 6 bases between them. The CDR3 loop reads CASSFNLGELFF. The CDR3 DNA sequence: TGTGCCAGCAGTTTTAATCTCGGGGAGCTGTTTTTT.

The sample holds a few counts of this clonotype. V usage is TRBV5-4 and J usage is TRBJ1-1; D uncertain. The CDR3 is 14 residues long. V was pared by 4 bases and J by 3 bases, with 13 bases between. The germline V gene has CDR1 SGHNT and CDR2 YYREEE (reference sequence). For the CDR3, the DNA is TGTGCCAGCAGCCTTTGGATCGGACACACTGAAGCTTTCTTT. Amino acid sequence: CASSLWIGHTEAFF.

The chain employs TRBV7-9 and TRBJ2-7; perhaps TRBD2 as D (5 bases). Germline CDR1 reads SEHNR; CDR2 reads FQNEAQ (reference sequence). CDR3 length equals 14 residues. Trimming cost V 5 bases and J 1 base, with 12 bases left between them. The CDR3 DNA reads TGTGCCAGCAGCGGAGGAGCGGATTCCTACGAGCAGTACTTC. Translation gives CASSGGADSYEQYF.

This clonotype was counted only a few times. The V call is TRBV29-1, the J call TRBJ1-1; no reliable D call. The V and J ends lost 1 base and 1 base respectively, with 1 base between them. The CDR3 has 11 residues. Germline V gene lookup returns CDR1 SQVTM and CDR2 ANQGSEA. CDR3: CSVEANTEAFF. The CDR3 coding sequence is TGCAGCGTTGAAGCGAACACTGAAGCTTTCTTT.

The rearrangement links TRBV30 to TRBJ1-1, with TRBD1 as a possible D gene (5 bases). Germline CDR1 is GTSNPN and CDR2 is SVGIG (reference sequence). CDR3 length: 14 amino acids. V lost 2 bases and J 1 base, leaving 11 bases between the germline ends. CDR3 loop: CAWSTGVGNTEAFF. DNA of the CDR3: TGTGCCTGGAGTACGGGGGTGGGGAACACTGAAGCTTTCTTT.

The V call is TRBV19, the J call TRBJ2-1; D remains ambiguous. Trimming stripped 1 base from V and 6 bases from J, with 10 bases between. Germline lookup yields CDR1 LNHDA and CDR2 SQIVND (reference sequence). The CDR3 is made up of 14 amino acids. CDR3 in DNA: TGTGCCAGTAGTATAGGAGTCGGTGGCAATGAGCAGTTCTTC. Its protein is CASSIGVGGNEQFF.

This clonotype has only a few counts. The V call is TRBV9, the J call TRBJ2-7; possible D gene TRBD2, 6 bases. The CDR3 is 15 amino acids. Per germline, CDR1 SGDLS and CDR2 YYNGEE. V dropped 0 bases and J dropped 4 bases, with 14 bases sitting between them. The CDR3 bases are TGTGCCAGCAGCGTAGGTCGGGAGAAGGTGTACGAGCAGTACTTC. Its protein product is CASSVGREKVYEQYF.

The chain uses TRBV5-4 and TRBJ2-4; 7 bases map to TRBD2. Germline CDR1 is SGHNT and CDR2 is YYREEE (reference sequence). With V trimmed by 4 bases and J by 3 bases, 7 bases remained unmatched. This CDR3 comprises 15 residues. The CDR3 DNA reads TGTGCCAGCAGCCCCGGGACTATGGGCAAAAACATTCAGTACTTC. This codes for CASSPGTMGKNIQYF.

The CDR3 DNA follows: TGTGCCAGTAGTTGGGACAGGGAAGAGGGCCAGCCCCAGCATTTT. Its protein product is CASSWDREEGQPQHF. V and J are TRBV19 and TRBJ1-5, with 9 bases that match TRBD1. The germline V gene has CDR1 LNHDA and CDR2 SQIVND (reference sequence). After removal of 5 bases from V and 7 bases from J, the junction contained 9 bases not matched to a gene. The CDR3 is made up of 15 amino acids.

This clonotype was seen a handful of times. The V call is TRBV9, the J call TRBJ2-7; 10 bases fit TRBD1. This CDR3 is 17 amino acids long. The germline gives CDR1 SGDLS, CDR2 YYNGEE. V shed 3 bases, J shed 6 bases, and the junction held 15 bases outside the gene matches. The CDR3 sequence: CASSDHTLGTGVGEQYF. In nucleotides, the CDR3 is TGTGCCAGCAGCGACCACACCCTCGGGACAGGGGTGGGCGAGCAGTACTTC.

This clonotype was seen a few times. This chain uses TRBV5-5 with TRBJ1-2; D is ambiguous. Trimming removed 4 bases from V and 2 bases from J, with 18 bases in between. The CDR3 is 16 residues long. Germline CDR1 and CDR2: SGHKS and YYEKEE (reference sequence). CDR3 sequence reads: CASSQASPGENYGYTF. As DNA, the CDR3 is TGTGCCAGCAGCCAAGCTTCCCCCGGGGAAAACTATGGCTACACCTTC.

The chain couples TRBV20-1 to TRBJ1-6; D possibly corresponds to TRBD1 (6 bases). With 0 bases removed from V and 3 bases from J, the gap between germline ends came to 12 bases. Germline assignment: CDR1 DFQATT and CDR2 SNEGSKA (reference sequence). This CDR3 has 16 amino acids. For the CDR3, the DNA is TGCAGTGCTAGAGATCAGCACAGGGTCTATAATTCACCCCTCCACTTT. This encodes CSARDQHRVYNSPLHF.

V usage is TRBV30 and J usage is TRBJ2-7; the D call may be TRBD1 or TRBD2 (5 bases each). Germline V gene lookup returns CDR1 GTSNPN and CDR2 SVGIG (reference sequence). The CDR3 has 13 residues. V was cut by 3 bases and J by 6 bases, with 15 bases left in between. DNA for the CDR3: TGTGCCTGGAGCTTCGGGGCCTCTCCCGAGCAGTACTTC. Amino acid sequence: CAWSFGASPEQYF.

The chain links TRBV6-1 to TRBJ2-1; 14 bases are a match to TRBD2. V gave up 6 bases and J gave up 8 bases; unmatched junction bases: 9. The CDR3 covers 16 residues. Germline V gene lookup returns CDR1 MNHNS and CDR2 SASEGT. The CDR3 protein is CASSGTGTSGRDEQFF. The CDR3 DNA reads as TGTGCCAGCAGCGGTACCGGGACTAGCGGGAGAGATGAGCAGTTCTTC.

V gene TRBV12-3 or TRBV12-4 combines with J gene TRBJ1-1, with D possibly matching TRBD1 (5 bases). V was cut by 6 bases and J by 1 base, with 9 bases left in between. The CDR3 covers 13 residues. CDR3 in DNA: TGTGCCAGCAGAATGACAGAGAACACTGAAGCTTTCTTT. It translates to CASRMTENTEAFF.

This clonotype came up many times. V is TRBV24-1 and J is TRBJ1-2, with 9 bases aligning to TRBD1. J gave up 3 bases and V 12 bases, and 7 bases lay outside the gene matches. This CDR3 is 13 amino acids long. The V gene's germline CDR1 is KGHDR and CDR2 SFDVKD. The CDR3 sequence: CASQDRGDYGYTF. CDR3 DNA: TGTGCCTCCCAGGACAGGGGTGACTATGGCTACACCTTC.

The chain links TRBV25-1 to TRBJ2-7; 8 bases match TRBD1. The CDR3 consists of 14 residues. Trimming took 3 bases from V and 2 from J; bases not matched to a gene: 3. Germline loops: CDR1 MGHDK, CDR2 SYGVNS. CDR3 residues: CASSEGDRTYEQYF. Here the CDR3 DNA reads TGTGCCAGCAGTGAGGGGGACAGGACCTACGAGCAGTACTTC.

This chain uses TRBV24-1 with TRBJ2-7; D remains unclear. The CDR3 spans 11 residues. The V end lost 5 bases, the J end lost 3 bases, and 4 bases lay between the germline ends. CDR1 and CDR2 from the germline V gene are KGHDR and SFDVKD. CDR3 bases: TGTGCCACCAGTGTTGGCTACGAGCAGTACTTC. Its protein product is CATSVGYEQYF.